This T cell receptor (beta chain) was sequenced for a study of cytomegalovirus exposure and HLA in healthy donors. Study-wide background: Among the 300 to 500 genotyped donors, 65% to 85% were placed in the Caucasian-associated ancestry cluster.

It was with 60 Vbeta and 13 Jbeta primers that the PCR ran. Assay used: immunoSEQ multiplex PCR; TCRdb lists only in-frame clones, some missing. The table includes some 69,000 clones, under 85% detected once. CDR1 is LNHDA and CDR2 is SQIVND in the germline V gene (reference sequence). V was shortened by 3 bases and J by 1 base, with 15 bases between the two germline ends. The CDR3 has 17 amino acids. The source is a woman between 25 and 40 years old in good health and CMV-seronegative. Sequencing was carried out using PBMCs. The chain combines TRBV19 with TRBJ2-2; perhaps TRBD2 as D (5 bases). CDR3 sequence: CASSILGEAGNTGELFF. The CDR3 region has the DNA TGTGCCAGTAGTATTTTGGGAGAAGCCGGGAACACCGGGGAGCTGTTTTTT.